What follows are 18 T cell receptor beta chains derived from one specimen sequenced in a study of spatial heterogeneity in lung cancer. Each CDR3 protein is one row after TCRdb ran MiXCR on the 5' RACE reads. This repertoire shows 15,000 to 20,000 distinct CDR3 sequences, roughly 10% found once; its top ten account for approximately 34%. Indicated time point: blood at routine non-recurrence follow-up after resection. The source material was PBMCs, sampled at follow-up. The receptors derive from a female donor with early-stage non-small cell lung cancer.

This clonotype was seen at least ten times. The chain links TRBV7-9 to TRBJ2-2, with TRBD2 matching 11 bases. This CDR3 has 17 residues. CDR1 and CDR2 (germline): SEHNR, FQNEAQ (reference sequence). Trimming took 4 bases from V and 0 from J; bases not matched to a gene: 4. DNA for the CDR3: TGTGCCAGCAGCTCGGCTAGCGGGGGGCCGAACACCGGGGAGCTGTTTTTT. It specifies CASSSASGGPNTGELFF.

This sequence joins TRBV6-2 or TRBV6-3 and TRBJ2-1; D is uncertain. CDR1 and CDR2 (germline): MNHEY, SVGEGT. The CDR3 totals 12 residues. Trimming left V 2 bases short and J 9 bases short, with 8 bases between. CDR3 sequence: CASSYPWGEQFF. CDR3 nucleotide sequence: TGTGCCAGCAGTTACCCCTGGGGTGAGCAGTTCTTC.

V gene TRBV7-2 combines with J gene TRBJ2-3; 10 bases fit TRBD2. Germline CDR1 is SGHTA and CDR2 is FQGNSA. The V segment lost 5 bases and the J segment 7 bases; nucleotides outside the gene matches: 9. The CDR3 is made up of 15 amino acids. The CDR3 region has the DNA TGTGCCAGCAGCCTTCTAGCGGGAGCATCGAATACGCAGTATTTT. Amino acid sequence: CASSLLAGASNTQYF.

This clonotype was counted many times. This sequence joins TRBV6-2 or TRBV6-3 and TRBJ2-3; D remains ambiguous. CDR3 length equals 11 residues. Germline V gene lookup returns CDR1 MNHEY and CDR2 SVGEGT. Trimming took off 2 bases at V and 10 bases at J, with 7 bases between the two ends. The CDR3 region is CASSYMAAQYF. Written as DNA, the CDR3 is TGTGCCAGCAGTTACATGGCGGCGCAGTATTTT.

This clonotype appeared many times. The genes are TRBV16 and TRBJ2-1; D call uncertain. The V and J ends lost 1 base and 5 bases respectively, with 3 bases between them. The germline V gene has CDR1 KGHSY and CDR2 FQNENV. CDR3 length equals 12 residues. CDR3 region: CASSQFNNEQFF. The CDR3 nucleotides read TGTGCCAGCAGCCAATTCAACAATGAGCAGTTCTTC. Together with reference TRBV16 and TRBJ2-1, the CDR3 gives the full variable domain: GEEVAQTPKHLVRGEGQKAKLYCAPIKGHSYVFWYQQVLKNEFKFLISFQNENVFDETGMPKERFSAKCLPNSPCSLEIQATKLEDSAVYFCASSQFNNEQFFGPGTRLTVL.

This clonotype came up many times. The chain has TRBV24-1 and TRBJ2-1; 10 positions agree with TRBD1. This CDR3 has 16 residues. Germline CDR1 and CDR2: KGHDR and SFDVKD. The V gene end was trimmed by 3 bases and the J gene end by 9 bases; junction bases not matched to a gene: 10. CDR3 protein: CATSDPQDRGRGEQFF. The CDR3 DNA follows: TGTGCCACCAGTGATCCTCAGGACAGGGGGAGGGGTGAGCAGTTCTTC.

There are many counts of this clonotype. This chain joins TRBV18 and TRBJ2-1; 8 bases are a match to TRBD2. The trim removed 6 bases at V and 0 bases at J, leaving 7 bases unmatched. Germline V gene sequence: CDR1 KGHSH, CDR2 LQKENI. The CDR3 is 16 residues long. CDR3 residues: CASSLPSGSSYNEQFF. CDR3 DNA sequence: TGTGCCAGCTCTCTCCCCAGCGGGAGCTCCTACAATGAGCAGTTCTTC.

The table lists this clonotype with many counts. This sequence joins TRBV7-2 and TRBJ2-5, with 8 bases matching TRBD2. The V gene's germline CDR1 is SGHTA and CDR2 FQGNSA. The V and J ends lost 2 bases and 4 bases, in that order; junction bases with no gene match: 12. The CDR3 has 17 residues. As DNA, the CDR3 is TGTGCCAGCAGCTTAAACATTCCGGGACTAGAGGGAGAGACCCAGTACTTC. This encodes CASSLNIPGLEGETQYF.

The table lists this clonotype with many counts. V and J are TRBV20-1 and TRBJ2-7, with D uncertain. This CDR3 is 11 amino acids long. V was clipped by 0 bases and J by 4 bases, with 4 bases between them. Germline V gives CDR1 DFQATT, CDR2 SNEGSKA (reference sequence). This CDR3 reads CSARERYEQYF. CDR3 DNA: TGCAGTGCTAGAGAACGGTACGAGCAGTACTTC.

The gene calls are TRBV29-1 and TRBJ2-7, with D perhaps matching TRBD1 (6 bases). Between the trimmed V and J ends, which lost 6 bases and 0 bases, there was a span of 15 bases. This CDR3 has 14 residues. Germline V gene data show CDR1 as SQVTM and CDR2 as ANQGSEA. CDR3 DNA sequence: TGCAGCGTGGTTCGGACAGAGAGCTCCTACGAGCAGTACTTC. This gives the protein CSVVRTESSYEQYF.

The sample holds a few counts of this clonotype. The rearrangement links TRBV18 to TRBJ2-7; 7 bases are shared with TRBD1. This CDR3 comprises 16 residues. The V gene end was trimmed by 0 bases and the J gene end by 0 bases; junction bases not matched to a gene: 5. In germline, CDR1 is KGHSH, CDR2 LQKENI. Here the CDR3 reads CASSPPRGQDSYEQYF. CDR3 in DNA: TGTGCCAGCTCACCACCGAGGGGGCAGGACTCCTACGAGCAGTACTTC.

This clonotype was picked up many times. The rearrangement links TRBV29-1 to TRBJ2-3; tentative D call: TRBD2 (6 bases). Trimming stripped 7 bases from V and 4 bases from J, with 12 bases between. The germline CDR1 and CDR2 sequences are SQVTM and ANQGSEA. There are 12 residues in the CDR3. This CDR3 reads CSGSGSPDTQYF. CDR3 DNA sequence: TGCAGCGGCAGCGGGTCCCCAGATACGCAGTATTTT.

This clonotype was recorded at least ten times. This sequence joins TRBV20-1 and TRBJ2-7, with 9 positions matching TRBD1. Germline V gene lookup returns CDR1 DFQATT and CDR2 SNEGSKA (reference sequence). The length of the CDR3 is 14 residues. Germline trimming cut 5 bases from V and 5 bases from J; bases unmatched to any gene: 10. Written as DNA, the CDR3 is TGCAGTGCTGTGGGTGGACAGGGGAGCGACGAGCAGTACTTC. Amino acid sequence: CSAVGGQGSDEQYF.

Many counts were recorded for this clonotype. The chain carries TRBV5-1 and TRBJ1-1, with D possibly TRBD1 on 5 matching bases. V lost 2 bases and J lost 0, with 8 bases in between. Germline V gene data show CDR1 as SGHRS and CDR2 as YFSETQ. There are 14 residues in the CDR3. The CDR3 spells CASSFLQVNTEAFF. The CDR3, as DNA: TGCGCCAGCAGCTTCTTACAGGTGAACACTGAAGCTTTCTTT. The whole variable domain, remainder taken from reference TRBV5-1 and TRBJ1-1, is KAGVTQTPRYLIKTRGQQVTLSCSPISGHRSVSWYQQTPGQGLQFLFEYFSETQRNKGNFPGRFSGRQFSNSRSEMNVSTLELGDSALYLCASSFLQVNTEAFFGQGTRLTVV.

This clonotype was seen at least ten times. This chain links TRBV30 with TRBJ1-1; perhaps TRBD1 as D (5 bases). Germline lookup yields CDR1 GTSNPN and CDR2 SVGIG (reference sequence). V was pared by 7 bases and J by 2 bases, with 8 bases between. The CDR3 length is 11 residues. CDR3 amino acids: CALTVNTEAFF. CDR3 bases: TGTGCCTTGACAGTTAACACTGAAGCTTTCTTT.

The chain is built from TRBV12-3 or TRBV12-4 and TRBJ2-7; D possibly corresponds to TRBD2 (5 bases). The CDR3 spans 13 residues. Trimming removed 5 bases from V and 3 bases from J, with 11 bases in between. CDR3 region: CASSPSGSYEQYF. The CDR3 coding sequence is TGTGCCAGCAGTCCCAGTGGGAGCTACGAGCAGTACTTC.

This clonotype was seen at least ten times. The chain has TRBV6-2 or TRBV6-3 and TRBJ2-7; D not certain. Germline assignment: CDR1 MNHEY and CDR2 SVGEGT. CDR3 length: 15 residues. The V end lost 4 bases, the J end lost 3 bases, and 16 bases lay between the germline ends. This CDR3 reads CASSFYSQRIYEQYF. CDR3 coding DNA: TGTGCCAGCAGTTTTTACAGCCAAAGGATCTACGAGCAGTACTTC.

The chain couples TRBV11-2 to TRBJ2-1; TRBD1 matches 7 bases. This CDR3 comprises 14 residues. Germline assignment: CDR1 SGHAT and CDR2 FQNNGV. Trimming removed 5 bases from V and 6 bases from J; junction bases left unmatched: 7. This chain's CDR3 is CASSTMTGSNEQFF. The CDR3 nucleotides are TGTGCCAGCAGCACCATGACAGGGAGCAATGAGCAGTTCTTC. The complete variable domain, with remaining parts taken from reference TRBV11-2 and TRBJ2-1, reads EAGVAQSPRYKIIEKRQSVAFWCNPISGHATLYWYQQILGQGPKLLIQFQNNGVVDDSQLPKDRFSAERLKGVDSTLKIQPAKLEDSAVYLCASSTMTGSNEQFFGPGTRLTVL.